Listed here are 9 T cell receptor beta chains from one sample, sequenced in a study of T cell responses to AZD1222 COVID-19 vaccine. Measured with immunoSEQ multiplex PCR; TCRdb has only the in-frame clones, and not every one. The repertoire holds about 140,000 clones, with around 90% as singletons. Specimen: peripheral blood, collected on day 0 of AZD1222 vaccination. These receptors were taken from an adult in good health.

This clone was seen once. The genes are TRBV12-5 and TRBJ2-5, with 10 bases aligning to TRBD2. Looked up from germline, CDR1 is LGHNT and CDR2 is FRNRAP. Unmatched junction bases numbered 13, after V lost 4 bases and J lost 5 bases. This CDR3 is built from 17 residues. In DNA form, the CDR3 reads TGTGCTAGTGGTTCGCCCGAGACTAGCGGGTATAGTGAGACCCAGTACTTC. This encodes CASGSPETSGYSETQYF.

This chain uses TRBV6-5 with TRBJ1-4; no definite D call. From germline, CDR1 is MNHEY and CDR2 SVGAGI. V was pared by 7 bases and J by 3 bases, with 9 bases between. This CDR3 has 13 amino acids. CDR3 region: CASMDLANEKLFF. In DNA, the CDR3 is TGTGCCAGCATGGACTTGGCTAATGAAAAACTGTTTTTT.

The V call is TRBV29-1, the J call TRBJ1-2; D possibly corresponds to TRBD1 (6 bases). The CDR3 is 13 residues long. The V gene's germline CDR1 is SQVTM and CDR2 ANQGSEA. Trimming took 4 bases from V and 0 from J, leaving 9 bases between them. For the CDR3, the DNA is TGCAGCGTTGGCGGGGGCCCTAACTATGGCTACACCTTC. It is translated as CSVGGGPNYGYTF.

The CDR3 DNA sequence: TGTGCCAGCAGCTTGGTCGGATCAGGAAAAACCCCCGCGAACAATCAGCCCCAGCATTTT. It yields the protein CASSLVGSGKTPANNQPQHF. The genes are TRBV5-4 and TRBJ1-5; no reliable D call. The V gene's germline CDR1 is SGHNT and CDR2 YYREEE (reference sequence). Trimming shortened V by 0 bases and J by 3 bases, and 25 bases separated the two germline ends. The CDR3 contains 20 residues.

CDR3 protein: CASSQDRTALHEKLFF. The DNA of the CDR3 is TGCGCCAGCAGCCAAGATAGGACAGCACTTCATGAAAAACTGTTTTTT. The chain has TRBV4-1 and TRBJ1-4; perhaps TRBD1 as D (6 bases). CDR3 length: 16 amino acids. Per germline, CDR1 MGHRA and CDR2 YSYEKL. V was pared by 0 bases and J by 6 bases, with 14 bases between.

V usage is TRBV18 and J usage is TRBJ1-5; the D gene is possibly TRBD1 (6 bases). The V and J ends lost 0 bases and 4 bases respectively, with 13 bases between them. This CDR3 comprises 16 residues. Germline-derived CDR1 and CDR2 are KGHSH and LQKENI. This CDR3 is CASSPPGAGENQPQHF. In DNA, the CDR3 is TGTGCCAGCTCACCACCGGGTGCAGGGGAGAATCAGCCCCAGCATTTT.

The chain links TRBV28 to TRBJ2-5; D gene uncertain. The CDR3 contains 16 residues. Looked up from germline, CDR1 is MDHEN and CDR2 is SYDVKM. Trimming pared 6 bases from V and 5 bases from J, leaving 22 bases between. The CDR3 coding sequence is TGTGCCAGCAGCACTAACCGGGCCTCAATAACGGAGACCCAGTACTTC. Its protein product is CASSTNRASITETQYF.

The chain employs TRBV4-2 and TRBJ1-5, with 7 bases that match TRBD1. Losses at the gene ends were 4 bases for V and 7 bases for J; bases not matched to a gene: 10. The CDR3 has 15 residues. The V gene's germline CDR1 is LGHNA and CDR2 YNFKEQ. The CDR3 loop reads CASSLEATGNQPQHF. CDR3 DNA sequence: TGTGCCAGCAGCCTGGAGGCGACAGGGAACCAGCCCCAGCATTTT.

The V and J genes are TRBV10-3 and TRBJ2-1; 14 nucleotides agree with TRBD2. The length of the CDR3 is 13 residues. Germline loops: CDR1 ENHRY, CDR2 SYGVKD. The trim removed 6 bases at V and 13 bases at J, leaving 5 bases unmatched. CDR3 amino acids: CAIRGTSGSTQFF. The DNA of the CDR3 is TGTGCCATCAGAGGGACTAGCGGGAGTACTCAGTTCTTC.